These 2 T cell receptor beta chains were sequenced from one sample in a study of immune cell composition in non-small cell lung cancer. Some clones are missing from TCRdb's copy, which holds only in-frame ones; the method was immunoSEQ multiplex PCR. The sample carries 4,500 to 5,500 clones, 70% to 85% recorded once. Sequencing input: lung tumor tissue. The source of these receptors is a human donor with non-small cell lung cancer.

This clone was recorded once. The rearrangement joins TRBV27 to TRBJ2-2; 7 nucleotides align to TRBD2. The CDR3 sequence is 17 residues long. V trimming: 5 bases; J trimming: 1 base; junction bases outside the gene matches: 10. Germline-derived CDR1 and CDR2 are MNHEY and SMNVEV (reference sequence). CDR3 nucleotide sequence: TGTGCCAGCAGTACCCCCCCGGGGGGAGTGAACACCGGGGAGCTGTTTTTT. Encoded protein: CASSTPPGGVNTGELFF.

The chain carries TRBV28 and TRBJ2-7, with 10 bases aligning to TRBD2. The CDR3 consists of 17 residues. CDR1 and CDR2 (germline): MDHEN, SYDVKM. V dropped 3 bases and J dropped 0; count of bases not matched to a gene: 8. The CDR3 DNA sequence: TGTGCCAGCAGTTTCGGTAGCGGGAGGCAAACCTCCTACGAGCAGTACTTC. This sequence encodes CASSFGSGRQTSYEQYF.